The 17 T cell receptor beta chains below were found in one sample sequenced in a study of beta chain features in type 1 diabetes. Study-level results: Type 1 diabetes patients had TCRB CDR3s that were shorter (moderately but significantly so) in all four CD4+ subsets.

No cognate antigen is known for these TCRs. Of the isolated RNA, all was reverse transcribed, and so the sequenced material was expressed TCRB transcripts. Sequencing was performed with immunoSEQ multiplex PCR; in TCRdb, only in-frame clones are kept and a portion is missing. The data contain around 260,000 clones, 20% of them seen just once; the ten biggest clones take up about 0.028%. Material for sequencing was naive CD4+ T cells from blood. The receptors derive from a woman in her forties with type 1 diabetes.

V gene TRBV7-9 combines with J gene TRBJ2-1; 7 nucleotides match TRBD1. The germline CDR1 and CDR2 sequences are SEHNR and FQNEAQ (reference sequence). The CDR3 sequence is 15 residues long. The V segment lost 1 base and the J segment 9 bases; nucleotides outside the gene matches: 9. In DNA form, the CDR3 reads TGTGCCAGCAGCTTAGAGACAGGGTCGTTGTGTGAGCAGTTCTTC. Amino acids: CASSLETGSLCEQFF.

In this sample, this clone turned up a few times. The rearrangement joins TRBV21-1 to TRBJ2-1; the D segment call TRBD2 is taken from the table without a DNA check. TRBV21-1 is flagged as a pseudogene. This CDR3 region has 17 residues. The CDR3 nucleotides read TGTGCCAGCAGCCCTCGGACTAGCGGGGGGCCCCACAATGAGCAGTTCTTC. This encodes CASSPRTSGGPHNEQFF.

The chain uses TRBV18 and TRBJ2-7, with 7 nucleotides matching TRBD1. This CDR3 has 13 amino acids. The V and J ends lost 3 bases and 3 bases, in that order; junction bases with no gene match: 2. Germline CDR1 and CDR2: KGHSH and LQKENI. The CDR3 protein is CASSPTGFYEQYF. For the CDR3, the DNA is TGTGCCAGCTCACCGACAGGGTTCTACGAGCAGTACTTC.

This chain joins TRBV11-3 and TRBJ1-1; D ambiguous. The CDR3 contains 13 residues. V lost 6 bases and J lost 2, with 10 bases in between. The germline gives CDR1 SGHNT, CDR2 YENEEA. The CDR3 protein is CASSVRTNTEAFF. The DNA for the CDR3 is TGTGCCAGCAGTGTCAGAACAAACACTGAAGCTTTCTTT.

The rearrangement uses TRBV28 and TRBJ1-3; the D is unclear. CDR3 size: 13 residues. Germline assignment: CDR1 MDHEN and CDR2 SYDVKM. The V gene lost 6 bases and the J gene lost 0 bases, with 6 bases spanning the gap. The CDR3 is CASRANSGNTIYF. The CDR3 nucleotides are TGTGCCAGCAGAGCTAACTCTGGAAACACCATATATTTT.

The chain has TRBV11-2 and TRBJ1-2; D uncertain. Trimming shortened V by 5 bases and J by 5 bases, and 6 bases separated the two germline ends. Germline loops: CDR1 SGHAT, CDR2 FQNNGV. The length of the CDR3 is 11 residues. Here the CDR3 DNA reads TGTGCCAGCAGCCCCGGGTATGGCTACACCTTC. Translating gives CASSPGYGYTF.

A few counts support this clone. The rearrangement uses TRBV30 and TRBJ2-7; 8 bases map to TRBD2. V lost 0 bases and J lost 7; bases outside the gene matches: 2. Germline values: CDR1 GTSNPN, CDR2 SVGIG (reference sequence). The CDR3 is made up of 12 amino acids. CDR3 DNA sequence: TGTGCCTGGAGTGTTCTAGCGGGTGAGCAGTACTTC. It yields the protein CAWSVLAGEQYF.

The chain is built from TRBV15 and TRBJ1-6; a weak D match, TRBD1 (5 bases). This CDR3 is 16 amino acids long. The V gene's germline CDR1 is LNHNV and CDR2 YYDKDF (reference sequence). Trimming took off 0 bases at V and 6 bases at J, with 12 bases between the two ends. CDR3 coding DNA: TGTGCCACCAGCAGAGATGGGGCCCCTTCTAATTCACCCCTCCACTTT. The encoded protein is CATSRDGAPSNSPLHF.

This chain links TRBV29-1 with TRBJ2-3; weak D call: TRBD2 (6 bases). Trimming pared 5 bases from V and 4 bases from J, leaving 13 bases between. This CDR3 spans 13 amino acids. The germline V gene has CDR1 SQVTM and CDR2 ANQGSEA. The DNA of the CDR3 is TGCAGCGTTAGGACTATGTCTGCAGATACGCAGTATTTT. This gives the protein CSVRTMSADTQYF.

The chain uses TRBV5-1 and TRBJ2-1, with 8 bases aligning to TRBD2. The V gene's germline CDR1 is SGHRS and CDR2 YFSETQ. V gave up 10 bases and J gave up 2 bases; unmatched junction bases: 11. The CDR3 has 15 amino acids. The CDR3 region has the DNA TGCGCCTCTTCCCCCGGGGGACTAGCCTACAATGAGCAGTTCTTC. It specifies CASSPGGLAYNEQFF.

This clone was detected a few times. The V gene is TRBV4-1, the J gene TRBJ1-5; TRBD1 matches at 7 bases. The J segment lost 11 bases and the V segment lost 1 base, leaving 11 bases of the junction unmatched. Germline CDR1 MGHRA, CDR2 YSYEKL. The length of the CDR3 is 15 residues. In DNA form, the CDR3 reads TGCGCCAGCAGCCAAGCGACAGGGCCGGTGGAGGCCCAGCATTTT. Its translation is CASSQATGPVEAQHF.

This clone has just a few counts. This chain links TRBV28 with TRBJ1-2; D call uncertain. This CDR3 comprises 13 residues. In germline, CDR1 is MDHEN, CDR2 SYDVKM. Trimming took 6 bases from V and 2 from J, leaving 10 bases between them. CDR3 coding DNA: TGTGCCAGCAGCCCAGGAGGAAACTATGGCTACACCTTC. Amino acid sequence: CASSPGGNYGYTF.

This clone showed up just a few times. The rearrangement uses TRBV18 and TRBJ1-1; 8 nucleotides align to TRBD1. Germline CDR1 reads KGHSH; CDR2 reads LQKENI. The V segment lost 1 base and the J segment 2 bases; nucleotides outside the gene matches: 9. This CDR3 comprises 17 residues. The DNA for the CDR3 is TGTGCCAGCTCACCACTTCAGGGGGCGCGGACAAACACTGAAGCTTTCTTT. Translation: CASSPLQGARTNTEAFF.

This clone turned up a few times. The chain recombines TRBV19 with TRBJ1-1; D is uncertain. V lost 7 bases, J lost 0 bases, and 15 bases lay in between. There are 15 residues in the CDR3. Germline V gene data show CDR1 as LNHDA and CDR2 as SQIVND (reference sequence). CDR3 amino acids: CASTPGGVMNTEAFF. CDR3 DNA sequence: TGTGCCAGTACCCCAGGAGGTGTAATGAACACTGAAGCTTTCTTT. Drawing the rest from reference TRBV19 and TRBJ1-1, the complete variable domain is DGGITQSPKYLFRKEGQNVTLSCEQNLNHDAMYWYRQDPGQGLRLIYYSQIVNDFQKGDIAEGYSVSREKKESFPLTVTSAQKNPTAFYLCASTPGGVMNTEAFFGQGTRLTVV.

Only a few counts were recorded for this clone. This chain connects TRBV4-3 to TRBJ1-2; D is perhaps TRBD1 (5 bases). V shed 1 base and J shed 4 bases, with 19 bases lying between them. CDR3 length: 17 amino acids. CDR1 and CDR2 (germline): LGHNA, YSLEER. Here the CDR3 DNA reads TGCGCCAGCAGCCAAGCCCTCGGGGGAGGTGGTGGCTATGGCTACACCTTC. Its translation is CASSQALGGGGGYGYTF.

The genes are TRBV28 and TRBJ1-2, with D perhaps TRBD1 (6 bases). V was pared by 6 bases and J by 8 bases, with 22 bases between. This CDR3 has 15 residues. CDR1 is MDHEN and CDR2 is SYDVKM in the germline V gene. In DNA, the CDR3 is TGTGCCAGCAGGGTTGCCGGGACACAGGTGCCCGGCTACACCTTC. Protein sequence: CASRVAGTQVPGYTF.

The sample holds a few counts of this clone. CDR3 sequence: CAWSGDRGSQPQHF. Written as DNA, the CDR3 is TGTGCCTGGAGCGGGGACCGGGGGAGTCAGCCCCAGCATTTT. The chain combines TRBV30 with TRBJ1-5, with D possibly TRBD1 on 5 matching bases. The CDR3 loop spans 14 amino acids. Trimming took 3 bases from V and 6 from J, leaving 15 bases between them. Germline values: CDR1 GTSNPN, CDR2 SVGIG (reference sequence).